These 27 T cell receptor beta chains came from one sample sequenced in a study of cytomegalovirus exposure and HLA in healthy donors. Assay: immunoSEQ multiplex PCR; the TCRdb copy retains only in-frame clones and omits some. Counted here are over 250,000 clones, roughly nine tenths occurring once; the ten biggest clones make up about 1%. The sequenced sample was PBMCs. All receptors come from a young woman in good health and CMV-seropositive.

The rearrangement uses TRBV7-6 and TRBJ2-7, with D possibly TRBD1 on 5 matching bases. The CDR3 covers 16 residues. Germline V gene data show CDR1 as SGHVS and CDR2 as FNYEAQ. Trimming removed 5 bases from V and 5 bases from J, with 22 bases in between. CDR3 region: CASSTRTGSIPHEQYF. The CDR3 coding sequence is TGTGCCAGCAGCACCCGAACAGGCTCCATCCCCCACGAGCAGTACTTC. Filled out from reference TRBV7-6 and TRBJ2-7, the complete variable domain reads GAGVSQSPRYKVTKRGQDVALRCDPISGHVSLYWYRQALGQGPEFLTYFNYEAQQDKSGLPNDRFSAERPEGSISTLTIQRTEQRDSAMYRCASSTRTGSIPHEQYFGPGTRLTVT.

CDR3 nucleotides: TGCGCCAGCAGCCAAGAGGCAGGGTGGGACTATGGCTACACCTTC. Its translation is CASSQEAGWDYGYTF. The chain joins TRBV4-3 to TRBJ1-2, with D perhaps TRBD1 (5 bases). Germline V gene lookup returns CDR1 LGHNA and CDR2 YSLEER. V lost 0 bases, J lost 3 bases, and 11 bases lay in between. The CDR3 consists of 15 residues.

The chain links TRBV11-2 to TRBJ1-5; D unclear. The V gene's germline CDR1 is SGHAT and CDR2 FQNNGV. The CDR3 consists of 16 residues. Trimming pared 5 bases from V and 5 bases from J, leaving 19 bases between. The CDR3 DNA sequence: TGTGCCAGCAGCCGATCCAGAGGAGCCCAGGATCAGCCCCAGCATTTT. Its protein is CASSRSRGAQDQPQHF.

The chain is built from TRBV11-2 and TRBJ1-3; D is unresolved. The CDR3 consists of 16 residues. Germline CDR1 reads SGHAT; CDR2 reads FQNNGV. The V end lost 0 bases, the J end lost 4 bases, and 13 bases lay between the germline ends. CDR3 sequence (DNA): TGTGCCAGCAGCTTAGATTTACAGAAACTCGGAAACACCATATATTTT. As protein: CASSLDLQKLGNTIYF.

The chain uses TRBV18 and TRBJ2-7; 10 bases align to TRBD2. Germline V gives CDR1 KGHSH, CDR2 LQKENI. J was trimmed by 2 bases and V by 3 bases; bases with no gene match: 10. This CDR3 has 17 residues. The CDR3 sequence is CASSPLAGVPTPYEQYF. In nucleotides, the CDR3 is TGTGCCAGCTCACCCCTAGCGGGAGTCCCGACTCCCTACGAGCAGTACTTC.

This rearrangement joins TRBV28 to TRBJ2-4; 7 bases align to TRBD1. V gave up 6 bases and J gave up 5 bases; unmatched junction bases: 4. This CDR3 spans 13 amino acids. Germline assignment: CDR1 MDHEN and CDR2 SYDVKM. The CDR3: CASRFTGENIQYF. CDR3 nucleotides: TGTGCCAGCAGATTCACAGGGGAAAACATTCAGTACTTC.

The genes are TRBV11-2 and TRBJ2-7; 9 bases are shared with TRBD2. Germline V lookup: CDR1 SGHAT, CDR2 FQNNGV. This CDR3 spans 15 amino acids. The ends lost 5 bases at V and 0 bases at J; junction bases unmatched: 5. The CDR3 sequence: CASSLQRGDSYEQYF. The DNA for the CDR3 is TGTGCCAGCAGCCTTCAGCGGGGGGACTCCTACGAGCAGTACTTC. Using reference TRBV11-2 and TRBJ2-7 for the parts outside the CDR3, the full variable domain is EAGVAQSPRYKIIEKRQSVAFWCNPISGHATLYWYQQILGQGPKLLIQFQNNGVVDDSQLPKDRFSAERLKGVDSTLKIQPAKLEDSAVYLCASSLQRGDSYEQYFGPGTRLTVT.

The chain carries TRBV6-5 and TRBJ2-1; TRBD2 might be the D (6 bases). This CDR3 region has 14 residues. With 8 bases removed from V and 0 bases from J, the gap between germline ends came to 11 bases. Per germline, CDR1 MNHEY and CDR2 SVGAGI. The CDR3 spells CASSSALSYNEQFF. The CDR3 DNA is TGTGCCAGCTCTAGCGCCCTCTCCTACAATGAGCAGTTCTTC.

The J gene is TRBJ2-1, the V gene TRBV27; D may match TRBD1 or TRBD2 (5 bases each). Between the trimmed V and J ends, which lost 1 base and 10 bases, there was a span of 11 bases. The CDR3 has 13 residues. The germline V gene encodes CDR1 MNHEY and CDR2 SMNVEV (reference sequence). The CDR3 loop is CASSLLIGGEQFF. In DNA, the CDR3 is TGTGCCAGCAGTTTATTGATTGGGGGAGAGCAGTTCTTC.

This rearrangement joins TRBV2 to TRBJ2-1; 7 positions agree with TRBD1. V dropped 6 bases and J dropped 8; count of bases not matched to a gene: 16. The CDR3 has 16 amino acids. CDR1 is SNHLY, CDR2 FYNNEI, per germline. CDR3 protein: CASRTGVLLAFDEQFF. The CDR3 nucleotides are TGTGCCAGCAGAACAGGGGTCTTGCTAGCTTTCGATGAGCAGTTCTTC.

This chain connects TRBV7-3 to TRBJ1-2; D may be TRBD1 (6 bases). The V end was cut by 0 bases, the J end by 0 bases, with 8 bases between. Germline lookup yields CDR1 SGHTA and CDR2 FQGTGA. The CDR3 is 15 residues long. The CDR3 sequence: CASSLTGGPNYGYTF. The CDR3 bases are TGTGCCAGCAGCTTAACGGGGGGCCCTAACTATGGCTACACCTTC.

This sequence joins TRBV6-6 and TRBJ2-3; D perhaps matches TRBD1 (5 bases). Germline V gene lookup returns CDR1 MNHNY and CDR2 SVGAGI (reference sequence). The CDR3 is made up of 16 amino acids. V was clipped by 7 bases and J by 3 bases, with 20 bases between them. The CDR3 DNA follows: TGTGCCAGCACCCAAGGGGTCGGTAGTCTGACAGATACGCAGTATTTT. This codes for CASTQGVGSLTDTQYF.

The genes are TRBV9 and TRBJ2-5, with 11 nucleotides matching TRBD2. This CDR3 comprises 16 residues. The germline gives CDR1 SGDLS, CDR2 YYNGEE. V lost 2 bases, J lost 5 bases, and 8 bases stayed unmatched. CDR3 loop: CASSVSGRARVETQYF. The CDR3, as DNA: TGTGCCAGCAGCGTTAGCGGGAGGGCCCGGGTGGAGACCCAGTACTTC.

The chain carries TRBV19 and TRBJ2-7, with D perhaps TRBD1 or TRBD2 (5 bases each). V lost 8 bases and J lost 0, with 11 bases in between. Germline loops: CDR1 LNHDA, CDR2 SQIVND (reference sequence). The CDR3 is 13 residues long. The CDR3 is CASSAGGSYEQYF. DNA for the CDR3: TGTGCCAGTTCGGCTGGGGGCTCCTACGAGCAGTACTTC. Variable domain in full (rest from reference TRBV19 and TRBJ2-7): DGGITQSPKYLFRKEGQNVTLSCEQNLNHDAMYWYRQDPGQGLRLIYYSQIVNDFQKGDIAEGYSVSREKKESFPLTVTSAQKNPTAFYLCASSAGGSYEQYFGPGTRLTVT.

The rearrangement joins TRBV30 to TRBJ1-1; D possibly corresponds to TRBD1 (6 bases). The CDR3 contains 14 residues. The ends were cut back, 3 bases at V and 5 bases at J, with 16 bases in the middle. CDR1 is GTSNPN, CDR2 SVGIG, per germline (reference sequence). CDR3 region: CAWSEGRGRTEAFF. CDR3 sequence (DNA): TGTGCCTGGAGCGAGGGGAGGGGGAGAACTGAAGCTTTCTTT.

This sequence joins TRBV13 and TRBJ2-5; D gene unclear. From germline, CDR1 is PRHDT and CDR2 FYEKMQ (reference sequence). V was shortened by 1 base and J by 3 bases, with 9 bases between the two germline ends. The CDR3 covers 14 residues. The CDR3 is CASSLDRTEETQYF. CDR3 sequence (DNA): TGTGCCAGCAGCTTAGACCGAACGGAAGAGACCCAGTACTTC.

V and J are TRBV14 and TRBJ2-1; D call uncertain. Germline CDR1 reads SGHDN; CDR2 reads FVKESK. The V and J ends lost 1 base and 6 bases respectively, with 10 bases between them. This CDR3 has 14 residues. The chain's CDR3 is CASSQVQSTNEQFF. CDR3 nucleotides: TGTGCCAGCAGCCAAGTTCAAAGTACCAATGAGCAGTTCTTC.

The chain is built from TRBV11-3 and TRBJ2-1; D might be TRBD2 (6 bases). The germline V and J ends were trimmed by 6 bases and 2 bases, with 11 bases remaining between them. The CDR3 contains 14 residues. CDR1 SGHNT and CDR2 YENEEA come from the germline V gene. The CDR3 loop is CASSRGRTYNEQFF. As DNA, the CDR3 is TGTGCCAGCAGTCGGGGGAGGACCTACAATGAGCAGTTCTTC.

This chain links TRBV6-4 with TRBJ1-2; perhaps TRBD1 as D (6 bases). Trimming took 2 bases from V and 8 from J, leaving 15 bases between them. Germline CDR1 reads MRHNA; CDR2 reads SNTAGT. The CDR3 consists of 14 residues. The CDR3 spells CASSDGQGTRGYTF. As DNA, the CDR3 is TGTGCCAGCAGTGACGGTCAGGGGACAAGGGGCTACACCTTC.

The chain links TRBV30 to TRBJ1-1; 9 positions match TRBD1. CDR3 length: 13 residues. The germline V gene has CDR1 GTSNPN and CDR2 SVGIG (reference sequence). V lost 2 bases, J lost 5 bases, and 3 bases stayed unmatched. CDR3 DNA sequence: TGTGCCTGGAGTCCCGGGACAGGGACTGAAGCTTTCTTT. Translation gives CAWSPGTGTEAFF.

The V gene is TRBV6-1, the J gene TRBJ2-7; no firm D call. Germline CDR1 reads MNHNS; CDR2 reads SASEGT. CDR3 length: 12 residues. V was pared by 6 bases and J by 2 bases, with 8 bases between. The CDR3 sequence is CASSDLTYEQYF. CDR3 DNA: TGTGCCAGCAGCGACCTCACCTACGAGCAGTACTTC.

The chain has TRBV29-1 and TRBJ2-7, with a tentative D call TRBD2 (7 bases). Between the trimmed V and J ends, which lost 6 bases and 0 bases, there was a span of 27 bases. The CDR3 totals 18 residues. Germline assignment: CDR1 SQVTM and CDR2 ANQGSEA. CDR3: CSVMIPGGGALSSYEQYF. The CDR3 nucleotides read TGCAGCGTGATGATTCCCGGTGGGGGGGCCTTGAGCTCCTACGAGCAGTACTTC.

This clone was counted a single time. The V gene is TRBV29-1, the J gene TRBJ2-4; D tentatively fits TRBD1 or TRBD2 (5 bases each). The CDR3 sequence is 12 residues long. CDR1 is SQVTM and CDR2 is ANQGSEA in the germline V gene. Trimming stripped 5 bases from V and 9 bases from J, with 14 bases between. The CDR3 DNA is TGCAGCGTTACTGAGACGAGGGGCATTCAGTACTTC. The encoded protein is CSVTETRGIQYF.

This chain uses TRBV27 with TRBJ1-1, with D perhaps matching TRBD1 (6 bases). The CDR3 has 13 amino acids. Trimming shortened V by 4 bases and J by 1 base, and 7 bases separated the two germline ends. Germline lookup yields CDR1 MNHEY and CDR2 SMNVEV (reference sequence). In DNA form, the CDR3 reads TGTGCCAGCAGTTCACAGGGGAACACTGAAGCTTTCTTT. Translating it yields CASSSQGNTEAFF.

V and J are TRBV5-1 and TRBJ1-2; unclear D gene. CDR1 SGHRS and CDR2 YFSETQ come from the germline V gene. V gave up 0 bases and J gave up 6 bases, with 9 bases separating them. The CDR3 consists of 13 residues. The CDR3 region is CASSLDPSNGYTF. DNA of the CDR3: TGCGCCAGCAGCTTGGATCCTTCAAATGGCTACACCTTC.

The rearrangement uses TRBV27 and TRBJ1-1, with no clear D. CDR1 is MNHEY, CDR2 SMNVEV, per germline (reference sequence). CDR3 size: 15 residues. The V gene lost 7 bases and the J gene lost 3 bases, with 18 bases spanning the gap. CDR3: CASTTVMARDTEAFF. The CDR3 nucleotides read TGTGCCAGCACCACGGTGATGGCCCGAGACACTGAAGCTTTCTTT.

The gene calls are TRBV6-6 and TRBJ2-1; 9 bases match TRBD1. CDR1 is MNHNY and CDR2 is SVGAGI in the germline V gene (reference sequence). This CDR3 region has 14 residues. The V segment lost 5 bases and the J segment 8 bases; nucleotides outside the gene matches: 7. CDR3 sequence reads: CASSHRDRVDEQFF. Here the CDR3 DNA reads TGTGCCAGCAGTCACCGGGACAGGGTCGATGAGCAGTTCTTC.